The 22 T cell receptor beta chains given below trace back to one sample, sequenced in a study of blood T cell repertoires in COVID-19. Repertoires were generated with immunoSEQ multiplex PCR, while TCRdb's copy carries only in-frame clones and drops some. The sample holds 150,000 to 200,000 clones; 84% are singletons and the top ten take roughly 15%. What was sequenced was peripheral blood. These receptors were taken from a woman between 65 and 79 years old with COVID-19, enrolled during active disease.

The genes are TRBV18 and TRBJ2-1; 8 bases map to TRBD2. CDR3 size: 13 residues. The germline gives CDR1 KGHSH, CDR2 LQKENI. The V and J ends lost 3 bases and 7 bases, in that order; junction bases with no gene match: 2. As DNA, the CDR3 is TGTGCCAGCTCACCGCAGCGGGAGAATGAGCAGTTCTTC. It yields the protein CASSPQRENEQFF.

The chain couples TRBV29-1 to TRBJ1-6, with 7 bases identical to TRBD1. Germline CDR1 is SQVTM and CDR2 is ANQGSEA. CDR3 size: 22 residues. V gave up 0 bases and J gave up 0 bases; unmatched junction bases: 20. The CDR3 sequence is CSVEDPPRGYFHPSSYNSPLHF. CDR3 nucleotides: TGCAGCGTTGAAGATCCACCCAGGGGGTACTTCCATCCGAGCTCCTATAATTCACCCCTCCACTTT.

The V call is TRBV6-5, the J call TRBJ2-7, with 8 bases matching TRBD2. The germline gives CDR1 MNHEY, CDR2 SVGAGI. The junction had 8 bases not matched to a gene; V was cut back by 4 bases and J by 6 bases. The CDR3 totals 14 residues. CDR3 region: CASSSPGGGGEQYF. The CDR3 DNA is TGTGCCAGCAGTTCCCCGGGGGGGGGCGGCGAGCAGTACTTC.

V is TRBV14 and J is TRBJ2-6, with D possibly being TRBD1 (6 bases). The length of the CDR3 is 17 residues. Trimming removed 4 bases from V and 2 bases from J, with 15 bases in between. Germline V gene lookup returns CDR1 SGHDN and CDR2 FVKESK. CDR3 in DNA: TGTGCCAGCAGCCGCATAACAGGGTTGCCTGGGGCCAACGTCCTGACTTTC. Translation gives CASSRITGLPGANVLTF.

This clone was detected only a few times. The V and J genes are TRBV5-1 and TRBJ1-2, with 8 positions matching TRBD1. This CDR3 has 14 residues. V trimming: 4 bases; J trimming: 3 bases; junction bases outside the gene matches: 5. Germline CDR1 and CDR2: SGHRS and YFSETQ. DNA of the CDR3: TGCGCCAGCAGCCCAACGACAGGGGACTATGGCTACACCTTC. Amino acid sequence: CASSPTTGDYGYTF.

The V gene is TRBV6-4, the J gene TRBJ2-2; 8 nucleotides agree with TRBD1. CDR1 is MRHNA and CDR2 is SNTAGT in the germline V gene. Losses at the gene ends were 8 bases for V and 1 base for J; bases not matched to a gene: 6. CDR3 length equals 15 residues. CDR3 protein: CASSTGTGNTGELFF. CDR3 nucleotide sequence: TGTGCCAGCTCTACCGGGACAGGGAACACCGGGGAGCTGTTTTTT.

The rearrangement links TRBV6-1 to TRBJ2-7; D may be TRBD2 (5 bases). Germline values: CDR1 MNHNS, CDR2 SASEGT. The CDR3 runs 17 residues. The V and J ends lost 2 bases and 1 base respectively, with 18 bases between them. The CDR3 spells CASSEMVGSSPSYEQYF. The CDR3 DNA follows: TGTGCCAGCAGTGAAATGGTGGGGAGTTCCCCTTCCTACGAGCAGTACTTC.

A note on this clone: An end of the junction differs from the germline gene, which may be a read error. The chain has TRBV29-1 and TRBJ1-1, with a possible D match to TRBD1 (5 bases). Looked up from germline, CDR1 is SQVTM and CDR2 is ANQGSEA. The CDR3 consists of 8 residues. Here the CDR3 reads CSVTGGIF. The CDR3 bases are TGCAGCGTGACCGGGGGTATCTTT.

The V gene is TRBV7-2, the J gene TRBJ1-1; perhaps TRBD1 as D (5 bases). Deletions cut 5 bases from V and 3 bases from J, with 16 bases between. Germline-derived CDR1 and CDR2 are SGHTA and FQGNSA. This CDR3 comprises 15 residues. The CDR3 DNA reads TGTGCCAGCAGCCAGGGAACAGGTTCCCACACTGAAGCTTTCTTT. This sequence encodes CASSQGTGSHTEAFF.

This rearrangement joins TRBV5-1 to TRBJ2-5, with a possible D match to TRBD2 (5 bases). There are 16 residues in the CDR3. V was cut by 4 bases and J by 4 bases, with 20 bases left in between. From germline, CDR1 is SGHRS and CDR2 YFSETQ. CDR3 loop: CASSIGASGIPETQYF. Written as DNA, the CDR3 is TGCGCCAGCAGCATTGGAGCGTCGGGGATCCCAGAGACCCAGTACTTC.

This rearrangement joins TRBV27 to TRBJ1-3; the D gene is possibly TRBD1 (6 bases). Germline V gives CDR1 MNHEY, CDR2 SMNVEV (reference sequence). The CDR3 has 14 residues. The V end lost 3 bases, the J end lost 4 bases, and 10 bases lay between the germline ends. The CDR3 DNA reads TGTGCCAGCAGTTTGGGGGCGCGAGGAAACACCATATATTTT. Encoded protein: CASSLGARGNTIYF.

This rearrangement joins TRBV19 to TRBJ2-1; 15 nucleotides align to TRBD2. Germline V gives CDR1 LNHDA, CDR2 SQIVND (reference sequence). V trimming: 4 bases; J trimming: 8 bases; junction bases outside the gene matches: 6. The CDR3 loop spans 16 amino acids. This CDR3 reads CASSRTSGRAVDEQFF. CDR3 nucleotide sequence: TGTGCCAGTAGTAGGACTAGCGGGAGGGCCGTGGATGAGCAGTTCTTC.

The V gene is TRBV6-5, the J gene TRBJ1-5, with TRBD1 matching 7 bases. This CDR3 has 15 residues. Trimming took 6 bases from V and 0 from J; bases not matched to a gene: 5. In germline, CDR1 is MNHEY, CDR2 SVGAGI. CDR3: CASRPGQYSNQPQHF. CDR3 DNA sequence: TGTGCCAGCAGGCCGGGACAGTATAGCAATCAGCCCCAGCATTTT.

The chain has TRBV28 and TRBJ1-2, with 8 bases identical to TRBD1. This CDR3 is 13 amino acids long. Germline V lookup: CDR1 MDHEN, CDR2 SYDVKM. Trimming cost V 5 bases and J 3 bases; bases outside gene matches: 2. The CDR3 region is CASSNRGDYGYTF. The CDR3 bases are TGTGCCAGCAGTAACAGGGGGGACTATGGCTACACCTTC.

This clone has only a few counts. The CDR3 spells CASSGTGEDTEAFF. CDR3 in DNA: TGTGCCAGCAGCGGAACAGGGGAGGACACTGAAGCTTTCTTT. The J gene is TRBJ1-1, the V gene TRBV5-6, with TRBD1 identical over 7 bases. The CDR3 spans 14 residues. The V and J ends lost 4 bases and 3 bases, in that order; junction bases with no gene match: 6. Germline assignment: CDR1 SGHDT and CDR2 YYEEEE.

This chain links TRBV30 with TRBJ1-1; D not resolved. The CDR3 contains 13 residues. Germline CDR1 and CDR2: GTSNPN and SVGIG (reference sequence). V was clipped by 3 bases and J by 0 bases, with 8 bases between them. CDR3 DNA: TGTGCCTGGAGATTTTCCATGAACACTGAAGCTTTCTTT. Protein sequence: CAWRFSMNTEAFF.

This chain joins TRBV19 and TRBJ1-1; D unclear. Trimming left V 7 bases short and J 4 bases short, with 16 bases between. The CDR3 is 14 residues long. CDR1 is LNHDA, CDR2 SQIVND, per germline (reference sequence). The CDR3 protein is CASTMRAGSTEAFF. Written as DNA, the CDR3 is TGTGCCAGTACAATGCGGGCGGGGAGCACTGAAGCTTTCTTT.

Only a few counts were recorded for this clone. V gene TRBV28 combines with J gene TRBJ1-2; maybe TRBD1 (5 bases). Per the germline V gene, CDR1 is MDHEN and CDR2 is SYDVKM. The CDR3 has 14 residues. The V end lost 7 bases, the J end lost 2 bases, and 14 bases lay between the germline ends. The CDR3 sequence: CASNSAGGNYGYTF. Here the CDR3 DNA reads TGTGCCAGCAACTCTGCGGGGGGGAACTATGGCTACACCTTC.

This chain connects TRBV9 to TRBJ2-5, with TRBD2 identical over 15 bases. The CDR3 spans 23 residues. V lost 5 bases to trimming and J lost 0 bases; unmatched junction nucleotides: 23. The V gene's germline CDR1 is SGDLS and CDR2 YYNGEE. CDR3 sequence: CASSGTPGLAGGQELLYQETQYF. The CDR3 DNA reads as TGTGCCAGCAGTGGGACACCGGGACTAGCGGGAGGCCAAGAACTACTGTACCAAGAGACCCAGTACTTC.

The CDR3 loop is CASRGPNYGYTF. The CDR3 nucleotides read TGTGCCAGCCGAGGTCCTAACTATGGCTACACCTTC. The V gene is TRBV25-1, the J gene TRBJ1-2; no reliable D call. This CDR3 is built from 12 residues. The V end was cut by 8 bases, the J end by 0 bases, with 7 bases between. The V gene's germline CDR1 is MGHDK and CDR2 SYGVNS.

The chain couples TRBV21-1 to TRBJ2-7; TRBD1, the table's D call, lacks a check against the DNA. TRBV21-1 is a pseudogene segment. This CDR3 comprises 11 residues. CDR3 in DNA: TGTGGCTGGCAGGGGCGATACGAGCAGTACTTC. This codes for CGWQGRYEQYF.

J is TRBJ2-7 and V is TRBV2, with TRBD2 identical over 9 bases. This CDR3 is built from 13 residues. Unmatched junction bases numbered 7, after V lost 8 bases and J lost 5 bases. Germline CDR1 reads SNHLY; CDR2 reads FYNNEI. As DNA, the CDR3 is TGTGCCAGCGGGCGGGAGGGCCGAAACGAGCAGTACTTC. It is translated as CASGREGRNEQYF.